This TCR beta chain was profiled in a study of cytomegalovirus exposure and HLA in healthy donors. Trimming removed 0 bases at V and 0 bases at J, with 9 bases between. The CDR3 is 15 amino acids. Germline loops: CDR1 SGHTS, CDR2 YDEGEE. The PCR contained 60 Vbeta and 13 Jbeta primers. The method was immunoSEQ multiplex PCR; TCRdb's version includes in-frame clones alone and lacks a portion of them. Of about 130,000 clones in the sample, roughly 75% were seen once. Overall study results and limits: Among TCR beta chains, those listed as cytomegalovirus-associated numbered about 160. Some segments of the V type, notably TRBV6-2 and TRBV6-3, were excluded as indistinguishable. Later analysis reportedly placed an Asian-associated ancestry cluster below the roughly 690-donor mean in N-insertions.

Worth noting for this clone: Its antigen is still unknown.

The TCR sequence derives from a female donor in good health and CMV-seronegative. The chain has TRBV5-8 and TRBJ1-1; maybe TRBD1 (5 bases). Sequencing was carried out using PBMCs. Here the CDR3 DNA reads TGTGCCAGCAGCTTGGAAAGGGGCGTGAACACTGAAGCTTTCTTT. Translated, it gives CASSLERGVNTEAFF.